This TCR beta chain came from a study of OX40 agonist ivuxolimab in advanced cancers. Clones were sequenced by immunoSEQ multiplex PCR, and TCRdb holds only the in-frame ones, with some missing. The table lists tens of thousands of clones, 82% of them singletons. For this clone: The antigen is undetermined.

V was cut by 3 bases and J by 6 bases, with 16 bases left in between. Germline V CDR1 and CDR2: SGHNT, YYREEE (reference sequence). CDR3 length: 16 amino acids. At baseline, cycle 4 day 1, and cycle 7 day 1, blood was sampled. Findings of the study overall: Researchers did not determine the expanded peripheral T cells' antigen specificity. At 0.1 to 3.0 mg/kg, clonal expansion of CD4+ and CD8+ blood T cells had occurred by week 6. More expanded clones were found, on average, in CD8+ than in CD4+ T cells.

The source material was CD4+ or CD8+ T cells sorted from blood, sampled in a trial of the OX40 agonist ivuxolimab. This receptor was taken from an adult with an advanced solid tumor such as melanoma, head and neck, liver or kidney cancer. The chain couples TRBV5-4 to TRBJ1-6, with D uncertain. CDR3 protein: CASSSTPWQTNSPLHF. CDR3 sequence (DNA): TGTGCCAGCAGCTCTACTCCTTGGCAGACTAATTCACCCCTCCACTTT.